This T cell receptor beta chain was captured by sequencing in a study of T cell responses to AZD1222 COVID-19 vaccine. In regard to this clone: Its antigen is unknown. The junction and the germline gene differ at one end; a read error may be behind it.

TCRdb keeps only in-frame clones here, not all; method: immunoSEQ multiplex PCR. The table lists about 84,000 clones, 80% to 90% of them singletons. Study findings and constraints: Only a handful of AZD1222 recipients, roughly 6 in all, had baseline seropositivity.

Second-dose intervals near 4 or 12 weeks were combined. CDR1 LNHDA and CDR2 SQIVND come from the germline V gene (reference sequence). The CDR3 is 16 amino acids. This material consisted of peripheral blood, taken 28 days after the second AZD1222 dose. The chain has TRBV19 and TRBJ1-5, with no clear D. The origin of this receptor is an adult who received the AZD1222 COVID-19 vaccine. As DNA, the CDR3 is TGTGCCAGTAGAATAGCGCTTGTGAGAAGCAATCAGCCCCAGCATTTT. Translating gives CASRIALVRSNQPQHF.